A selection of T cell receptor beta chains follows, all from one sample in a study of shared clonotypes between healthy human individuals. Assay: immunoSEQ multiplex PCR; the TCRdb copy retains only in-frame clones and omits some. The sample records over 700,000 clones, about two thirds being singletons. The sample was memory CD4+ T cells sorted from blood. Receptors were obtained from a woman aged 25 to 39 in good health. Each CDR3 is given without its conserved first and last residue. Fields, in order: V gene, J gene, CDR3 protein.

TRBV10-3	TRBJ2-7	AISEDPRYEQY
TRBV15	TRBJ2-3	ATSPTGSSTDTQY
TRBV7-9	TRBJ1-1	ASSLGQGEGHEAF
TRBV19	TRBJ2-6	ASRPRVSGANVLT
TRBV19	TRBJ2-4	ASSIPNKNSQNIQY
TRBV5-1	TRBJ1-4	ASSLGGRGGEKLF
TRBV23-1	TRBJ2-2	ASSQGYTGELF
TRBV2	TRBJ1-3	ASSARTGDSGNTIY
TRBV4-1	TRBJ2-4	ASSQAARDLGRLAKNIQY
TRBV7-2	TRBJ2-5	ASSQTRETQY
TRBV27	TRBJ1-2	ASRQTGGAGYT
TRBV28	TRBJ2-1	ASLAAGGMAYNEQF
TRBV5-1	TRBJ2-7	ASSLGVGAYEQY
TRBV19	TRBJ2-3	ASSTLAGTDTQY
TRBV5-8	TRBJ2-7	ASSTYFGKGSYEQY
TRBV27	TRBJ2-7	ASSLWGEGPYEQY
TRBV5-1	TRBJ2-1	ASSLASGGYNEQF
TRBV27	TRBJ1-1	ASSAPRQGASSAEAF
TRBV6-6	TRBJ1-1	ASSYPPRAMNTEAF
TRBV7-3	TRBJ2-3	ASSGYYEDTQY
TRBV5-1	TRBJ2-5	ASSTHRGSKQETQY
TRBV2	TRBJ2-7	ASSRQGLGSYEQY
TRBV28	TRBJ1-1	ASSRTGGKNTEAF
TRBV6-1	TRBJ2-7	ASTGAGEGEQY
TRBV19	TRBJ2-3	ASSIRTSTDTQY
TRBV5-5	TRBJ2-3	ASSLGGVAGVGTQY
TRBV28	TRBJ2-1	ASRHALRSSYNEQF